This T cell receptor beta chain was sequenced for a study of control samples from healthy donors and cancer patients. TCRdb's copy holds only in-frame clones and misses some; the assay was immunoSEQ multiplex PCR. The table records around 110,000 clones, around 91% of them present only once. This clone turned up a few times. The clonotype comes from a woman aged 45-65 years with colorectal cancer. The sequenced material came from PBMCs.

The CDR3 sequence is CASSQDGLGNQPQHF. As DNA, the CDR3 is TGTGCCAGCTCCCAGGACGGACTGGGCAATCAGCCCCAGCATTTT. The chain uses TRBV18 and TRBJ1-5; D not certain. This CDR3 region has 15 residues. Trimming removed 6 bases from V and 2 bases from J, with 14 bases in between. In germline, CDR1 is KGHSH, CDR2 LQKENI.